This T cell receptor beta chain stems from a study of T cells in localized non-small cell lung cancer. The study's findings and limits: A higher density of T cells in blood coincided with extended overall survival. A single tumor region was sequenced, leaving heterogeneity possible. It was uninvolved adjacent lung that showed the highest T cell clonality, exceeding tumor.

To note about this clone: What it binds is unknown.

Method: immunoSEQ multiplex PCR; TCRdb's copy keeps in-frame clones and lacks some. The repertoire holds approximately 140,000 clones, with more than 80% as singletons. Sequencing was performed on peripheral blood, taken before any cancer treatment. The receptor was derived from a female donor older than 55 with stage I lung adenocarcinoma.

This chain's CDR3 is CASSLTSSYEQYF. CDR3 in DNA: TGTGCCAGCAGCTTAACCAGTTCCTACGAGCAGTACTTC. The chain couples TRBV7-9 to TRBJ2-7; D remains unclear. Germline CDR1 is SEHNR and CDR2 is FQNEAQ (reference sequence). With 2 bases removed from V and 1 base from J, the gap between germline ends came to 6 bases. This CDR3 is 13 amino acids long.